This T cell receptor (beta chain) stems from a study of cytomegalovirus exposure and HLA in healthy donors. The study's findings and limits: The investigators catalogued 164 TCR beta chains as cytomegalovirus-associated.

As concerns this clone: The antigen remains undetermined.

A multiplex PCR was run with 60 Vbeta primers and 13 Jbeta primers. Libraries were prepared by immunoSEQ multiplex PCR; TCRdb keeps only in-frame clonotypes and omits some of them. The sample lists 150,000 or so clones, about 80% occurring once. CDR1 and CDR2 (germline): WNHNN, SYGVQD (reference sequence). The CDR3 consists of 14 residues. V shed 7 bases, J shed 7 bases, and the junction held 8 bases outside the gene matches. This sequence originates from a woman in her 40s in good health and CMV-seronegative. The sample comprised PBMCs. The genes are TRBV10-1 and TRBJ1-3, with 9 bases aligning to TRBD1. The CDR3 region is CASINRDRDNTIYF. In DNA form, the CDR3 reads TGCGCCAGCATTAACCGGGACAGGGATAACACCATATATTTT.